This T cell receptor (beta chain) was sequenced during a study of regulatory T cells in long-lasting Graves disease. Study context: Those with persistent Graves' disease had received antithyroid drugs for over 5 years with positive TSH receptor antibodies. Study-wide results and caveats: Relative to newly diagnosed Graves' patients, persistent ones had lower TCR diversity. The small sample size may have reduced accuracy.

As for this clonotype: Its matching antigen is unknown.

Relying on iRepertoire HTBI primers and Arm-PCR of CDR3 regions, the team built TCR beta libraries. Via MiXCR, TCRdb re-called the multiplex PCR reads, giving one row per CDR3 protein. Of 420,000 or so distinct CDR3 sequences in the sample, around 24% are singletons; the top ten hold approximately 28%. The germline CDR1 and CDR2 sequences are MNHEY and SVGEGT. Trimming removed 0 bases at V and 2 bases at J, with 11 bases between. This CDR3 is 15 amino acids long. Time point indicated: persistent/refractory GD, antithyroid drugs over 5 years with positive TRAb. Isolated PBMC RNA provided the starting material for the TCR library.

The rearrangement uses TRBV6-2 or TRBV6-3 and TRBJ2-7; D is unresolved. This specimen was peripheral blood mononuclear cells (PBMCs), taken when the disease was refractory, from a patient treated with antithyroid drugs. The sequence was collected from a female donor with Graves disease. The CDR3 loop is CASSYSRPETYEQYF. CDR3 nucleotide sequence: TGTGCCAGCAGTTACTCGAGACCCGAAACCTACGAGCAGTACTTC.